The 2 T cell receptor beta chains in this list originate from one sample, sequenced in a study of blood T cells in healthy people across ages (dated by TCRdb to about 2015). The library was generated by 5' RACE. The listed sequencing device is Illumina HiSeq 2500. A second PCR of roughly 6 to 11 cycles was run with a J-beta primer mix and a sample-barcoded 5' primer. The public reads were quality trimmed at Q25 with fastp and then assembled into clones with MiXCR by TCRdb, keeping productive beta chains. Under each unique CDR3 protein, matching rows form one entry showing the most common genes and DNA. This sample has approximately 730,000 distinct CDR3 sequences in its table, and more than 40% of those were observed once. Jointly, the top ten make up 20% to 25% of the sample. Sequencing was performed on blood. These receptors came from a woman aged 55-70 years in good health.

This clonotype occurred a few times. The chain is built from TRBV7-8 and TRBJ1-2, with a possible D match to TRBD1 (5 bases). The V gene lost 8 bases and the J gene lost 7 bases, with 14 bases spanning the gap. This CDR3 comprises 12 residues. Germline V gene lookup returns CDR1 SGHVS and CDR2 FQNEAQ. CDR3 region: CASWGVVAGYTF. As DNA, the CDR3 is TGTGCCAGCTGGGGGGTAGTGGCTGGCTACACCTTC.

This clonotype turned up a few times. The chain combines TRBV4-3 with TRBJ2-7, with D tentatively TRBD1 (5 bases). Germline values: CDR1 LGHNA, CDR2 YSLEER. V was trimmed by 0 bases and J by 4 bases, leaving 16 bases between them. The CDR3 contains 16 residues. CDR3 amino acids: CASSQDVDTGAYEQYF. The CDR3, as DNA: TGCGCCAGCAGCCAAGATGTGGACACCGGAGCGTACGAGCAGTACTTC.